This T cell receptor (beta chain) was retrieved from a study of T cell responses to AZD1222 COVID-19 vaccine. Study at large: Whether given at about 4 or about 12 weeks, second doses were pooled.

CDR3 length: 17 amino acids. Germline CDR1 reads MGHRA; CDR2 reads YSYEKL. V lost 1 base and J 1 base, leaving 17 bases between the germline ends. Study-level findings and limits: Of the AZD1222 recipients, only six were seropositive at baseline.

This table comes from immunoSEQ multiplex PCR, and its TCRdb copy is limited to in-frame clones, with some not included. The sample records approximately 120,000 clones, approximately 90% being singletons. A remark on this clone: The antigen is undetermined.

The origin of this receptor is an adult in good health. The material sequenced was peripheral blood, taken on day 0 of AZD1222 vaccination. The chain combines TRBV4-1 with TRBJ2-7; possibly TRBD1 or TRBD2 for D (5 bases each). The CDR3 loop is CASSQAGAGTRSYEQYF. In DNA, the CDR3 is TGCGCCAGCAGCCAAGCTGGGGCAGGTACTAGATCCTACGAGCAGTACTTC.